Below are 27 T cell receptor beta chains sequenced from a single sample in a study of technical replicates of blood from a few donors. Sequenced by immunoSEQ multiplex PCR; TCRdb stores in-frame clones only, minus some. The data show about 53,000 clones, 85% to 90% seen once. Sequencing input: PBMCs. These receptors came from a human donor in good health. Some clones in this sample may be carry-over from other donors' samples.

CDR3 residues: CASSPSSGGPLQETQYF. CDR3 DNA sequence: TGTGCCAGCAGCCCTTCTAGCGGGGGGCCTCTCCAAGAGACCCAGTACTTC. The chain recombines TRBV4-2 with TRBJ2-5; 11 bases agree with TRBD2. The V gene's germline CDR1 is LGHNA and CDR2 YNFKEQ. Trimming took 4 bases from V and 1 from J; bases not matched to a gene: 8. CDR3 length equals 17 residues.

The chain carries TRBV19 and TRBJ1-2; D is uncertain. The germline V gene has CDR1 LNHDA and CDR2 SQIVND (reference sequence). V lost 6 bases and J lost 0, with 8 bases in between. The CDR3 is made up of 13 amino acids. In nucleotides, the CDR3 is TGTGCCAGTAGCCTCGGGGCTAACTATGGCTACACCTTC. Translation gives CASSLGANYGYTF.

This chain joins TRBV7-9 and TRBJ1-3; D is unclear. Trimming pared 4 bases from V and 0 bases from J, leaving 7 bases between. The CDR3 sequence is 14 residues long. The germline V gene encodes CDR1 SEHNR and CDR2 FQNEAQ (reference sequence). The CDR3 DNA is TGTGCCAGCAGCTCTTTATCCTCTGGAAACACCATATATTTT. It is translated as CASSSLSSGNTIYF.

This clone was observed once. J is TRBJ1-4 and V is TRBV9, with 9 bases aligning to TRBD1. V dropped 3 bases and J dropped 15; count of bases not matched to a gene: 12. Germline V gene data show CDR1 as SGDLS and CDR2 as YYNGEE. The CDR3 is 14 residues long. The CDR3 bases are TGTGCCAGCAGCGAGGGGACAGGGTTGAGGAACTTGTTTTTT. This sequence encodes CASSEGTGLRNLFF.

This clone has only one observation. The chain links TRBV30 to TRBJ1-3; D is ambiguous. V lost 7 bases and J lost 0, with 16 bases in between. Germline CDR1 reads GTSNPN; CDR2 reads SVGIG (reference sequence). This CDR3 spans 15 amino acids. Here the CDR3 reads CASTTTVHSGNTIYF. The CDR3 bases are TGTGCCTCTACGACTACAGTACACTCTGGAAACACCATATATTTT.

This clone has a single count. The chain combines TRBV7-9 with TRBJ1-4, with D possibly TRBD1 on 6 matching bases. The CDR3 consists of 14 residues. V was pared by 5 bases and J by 8 bases, with 15 bases between. CDR1 SEHNR and CDR2 FQNEAQ come from the germline V gene (reference sequence). This chain's CDR3 is CASSREQGIEKLFF. For the CDR3, the DNA is TGTGCCAGCAGCCGAGAGCAGGGGATCGAAAAACTGTTTTTT.

The V and J genes are TRBV7-2 and TRBJ2-3; D not resolved. Germline CDR1 and CDR2: SGHTA and FQGNSA. The CDR3 spans 14 residues. Between the trimmed V and J ends, which lost 4 bases and 2 bases, there was a span of 10 bases. The CDR3 sequence: CASSSPRNTDTQYF. As DNA, the CDR3 is TGTGCCAGCAGCTCCCCGCGGAACACAGATACGCAGTATTTT.

The gene calls are TRBV29-1 and TRBJ2-2, with D possibly TRBD1 on 6 matching bases. V was pared by 7 bases and J by 4 bases, with 16 bases between. This CDR3 has 14 amino acids. CDR1 SQVTM and CDR2 ANQGSEA come from the germline V gene. CDR3 region: CSALRGEITGELFF. As DNA, the CDR3 is TGCAGCGCCCTCAGGGGCGAAATCACCGGGGAGCTGTTTTTT.

The chain employs TRBV7-9 and TRBJ2-7; 11 nucleotides align to TRBD2. This CDR3 region has 15 residues. The trim removed 6 bases at V and 3 bases at J, leaving 7 bases unmatched. The germline V gene has CDR1 SEHNR and CDR2 FQNEAQ (reference sequence). DNA of the CDR3: TGTGCCAGCAGTGTTACTAGCGGGAGAGGCTACGAGCAGTACTTC. Translating it yields CASSVTSGRGYEQYF.

V usage is TRBV6-1 and J usage is TRBJ1-2, with D maybe TRBD1 (5 bases). Germline V gene lookup returns CDR1 MNHNS and CDR2 SASEGT. The CDR3 extends over 14 amino acids. V dropped 4 bases and J dropped 8 bases, with 17 bases sitting between them. The CDR3 sequence is CASSGGDASDGYTF. CDR3 nucleotides: TGTGCCAGCAGTGGGGGGGACGCAAGTGACGGCTACACCTTC.

The chain links TRBV11-3 to TRBJ2-7; 7 bases are shared with TRBD1. Trimming took 6 bases from V and 3 from J; bases not matched to a gene: 5. The germline CDR1 and CDR2 sequences are SGHNT and YENEEA. The CDR3 covers 13 residues. Here the CDR3 reads CASSQQGNYEQYF. The CDR3, as DNA: TGTGCCAGCAGTCAACAGGGGAACTACGAGCAGTACTTC. Full variable domain (missing parts from reference TRBV11-3 and TRBJ2-7): EAGVVQSPRYKIIEKKQPVAFWCNPISGHNTLYWYLQNLGQGPELLIRYENEEAVDDSQLPKDRFSAERLKGVDSTLKIQPAELGDSAVYLCASSQQGNYEQYFGPGTRLTVT.

As concerns this clone: No conserved phenylalanine or tryptophan is present at the end of the CDR3, so a read error is the likely explanation. No DNA is shown, since the ends of the CDR3 on it are uncertain; the CDR3 is the one TCRdb lists. This rearrangement joins TRBV21-1 to TRBJ1-2. TRBV21-1 constitutes a pseudogene. A total of 12 residues make up the CDR3, ends included. This chain's CDR3 is CASSKEWRRTEI.

This chain connects TRBV7-2 to TRBJ2-5, with D tentatively TRBD1 (5 bases). CDR3 length: 14 residues. V dropped 0 bases and J dropped 5 bases, with 10 bases sitting between them. From germline, CDR1 is SGHTA and CDR2 FQGNSA. The CDR3 protein is CASSLAGQKETQYF. The CDR3 DNA reads TGTGCCAGCAGCTTAGCGGGGCAGAAGGAGACCCAGTACTTC.

The chain combines TRBV19 with TRBJ1-4; 7 nucleotides agree with TRBD1. Germline CDR1 LNHDA, CDR2 SQIVND (reference sequence). With 6 bases clipped from V and 5 bases from J, the junction kept 6 bases outside the gene matches. The CDR3 covers 14 residues. Here the CDR3 reads CASSPGQPNEKLFF. CDR3 in DNA: TGTGCCAGTAGCCCGGGACAGCCAAATGAAAAACTGTTTTTT.

The chain carries TRBV21-1 and TRBJ2-4; the D call TRBD2 from the table was never checked on the DNA. TRBV21-1 is flagged as a pseudogene. The CDR3 is made up of 16 amino acids. In nucleotides, the CDR3 is TGTGCCAGCAGCAAAGTTGAGCGGGGGCTCAAAAACATTCAGTACTTC. Translating it yields CASSKVERGLKNIQYF.

This clone was seen a few times. The V gene is TRBV4-3, the J gene TRBJ1-1; D ambiguous. V lost 2 bases to trimming and J lost 2 bases, with 6 bases between them. CDR1 and CDR2 (germline): LGHNA, YSLEER. This CDR3 spans 13 amino acids. The CDR3 region has the DNA TGCGCCAGCAGCCAACGGTTTAACACTGAAGCTTTCTTT. Its translation is CASSQRFNTEAFF.

This clone was seen only a few times. The chain couples TRBV9 to TRBJ2-2; D call uncertain. Germline values: CDR1 SGDLS, CDR2 YYNGEE. The V end lost 4 bases, the J end lost 7 bases, and 8 bases lay between the germline ends. The CDR3 is made up of 12 amino acids. This chain's CDR3 is CASSPRNGELFF. In nucleotides, the CDR3 is TGTGCCAGCAGCCCCCGTAACGGGGAGCTGTTTTTT.

J is TRBJ1-1 and V is TRBV7-9, with a tentative D call TRBD1 (5 bases). The V gene lost 5 bases and the J gene lost 1 base, with 14 bases spanning the gap. Germline-derived CDR1 and CDR2 are SEHNR and FQNEAQ (reference sequence). The CDR3 has 15 residues. The CDR3 region has the DNA TGTGCCAGCAGCCGGGGGAGCTCGGAGAACACTGAAGCTTTCTTT. As protein: CASSRGSSENTEAFF.

The chain recombines TRBV7-6 with TRBJ1-3, with D perhaps TRBD1 (5 bases). V was pared by 2 bases and J by 1 base, with 12 bases between. The germline gives CDR1 SGHVS, CDR2 FNYEAQ. CDR3 length: 16 residues. CDR3 in DNA: TGTGCCAGCAGCTTACTGGGGCAATCTTCTGGAAACACCATATATTTT. This translates into CASSLLGQSSGNTIYF. The whole variable domain, filled in from reference TRBV7-6 and TRBJ1-3, reads GAGVSQSPRYKVTKRGQDVALRCDPISGHVSLYWYRQALGQGPEFLTYFNYEAQQDKSGLPNDRFSAERPEGSISTLTIQRTEQRDSAMYRCASSLLGQSSGNTIYFGEGSWLTVV.

The chain employs TRBV4-1 and TRBJ2-2; 7 nucleotides agree with TRBD1. Germline loops: CDR1 MGHRA, CDR2 YSYEKL. CDR3 size: 16 residues. After removal of 4 bases from V and 4 bases from J, the junction contained 9 bases not matched to a gene. The CDR3 DNA sequence: TGCGCCAGCAGCCGTAGACAGGGTGGGGGCACCGGGGAGCTGTTTTTT. Encoded protein: CASSRRQGGGTGELFF.

The rearrangement links TRBV19 to TRBJ1-3; D is uncertain. The length of the CDR3 is 14 residues. Germline loops: CDR1 LNHDA, CDR2 SQIVND (reference sequence). V lost 4 bases to trimming and J lost 0 bases, with 7 bases between them. The CDR3 protein is CASSRQSSGNTIYF. CDR3 in DNA: TGTGCCAGTAGTAGGCAGTCCTCTGGAAACACCATATATTTT.

This clone was counted only a few times. The rearrangement joins TRBV27 to TRBJ1-5; 7 nucleotides agree with TRBD1. The V gene end was trimmed by 0 bases and the J gene end by 6 bases; junction bases not matched to a gene: 2. Germline CDR1 is MNHEY and CDR2 is SMNVEV (reference sequence). The CDR3 consists of 14 residues. This CDR3 is CASSLSGGGQPQHF. The CDR3 DNA is TGTGCCAGCAGTTTATCAGGGGGCGGTCAGCCCCAGCATTTT.

The chain has TRBV4-3 and TRBJ2-7, with unresolved D. This CDR3 has 13 amino acids. The V gene's germline CDR1 is LGHNA and CDR2 YSLEER. V was shortened by 3 bases and J by 6 bases, with 12 bases between the two germline ends. The CDR3 sequence: CASSHRLAAEQYF. The CDR3 bases are TGCGCCAGCAGCCATCGTCTGGCGGCCGAGCAGTACTTC.

This CDR3 reads CAWSEISNQPQHF. Here the CDR3 DNA reads TGTGCCTGGAGTGAAATATCGAATCAGCCCCAGCATTTT. This rearrangement joins TRBV30 to TRBJ1-5, with D uncertain. Germline V gene lookup returns CDR1 GTSNPN and CDR2 SVGIG (reference sequence). Trimming pared 1 base from V and 4 bases from J, leaving 8 bases between. The CDR3 runs 13 residues.

The V call is TRBV5-4, the J call TRBJ2-6; perhaps TRBD2 as D (5 bases). Looked up from germline, CDR1 is SGHNT and CDR2 is YYREEE (reference sequence). The CDR3 has 16 amino acids. Trimming removed 4 bases at V and 2 bases at J, with 13 bases between. The DNA for the CDR3 is TGTGCCAGCAGCCCCAATGCGGGCGCTGGGGCCAACGTCCTGACTTTC. This encodes CASSPNAGAGANVLTF.

The chain uses TRBV18 and TRBJ2-1; 8 bases are shared with TRBD2. V lost 3 bases to trimming and J lost 10 bases; unmatched junction nucleotides: 2. The CDR3 contains 12 residues. Per germline, CDR1 KGHSH and CDR2 LQKENI. The CDR3 DNA reads as TGTGCCAGCTCACCGATAGCGGGGGAGCAGTTCTTC. Amino acid sequence: CASSPIAGEQFF.

The chain employs TRBV7-9 and TRBJ1-3; TRBD1 agrees at 8 bases. Germline CDR1 is SEHNR and CDR2 is FQNEAQ (reference sequence). V was pared by 6 bases and J by 0 bases, with 7 bases of the junction left unmatched. The CDR3 contains 16 residues. CDR3 protein: CASSDDRGYSGNTIYF. CDR3 nucleotide sequence: TGTGCCAGCAGTGATGACAGGGGATACTCTGGAAACACCATATATTTT.